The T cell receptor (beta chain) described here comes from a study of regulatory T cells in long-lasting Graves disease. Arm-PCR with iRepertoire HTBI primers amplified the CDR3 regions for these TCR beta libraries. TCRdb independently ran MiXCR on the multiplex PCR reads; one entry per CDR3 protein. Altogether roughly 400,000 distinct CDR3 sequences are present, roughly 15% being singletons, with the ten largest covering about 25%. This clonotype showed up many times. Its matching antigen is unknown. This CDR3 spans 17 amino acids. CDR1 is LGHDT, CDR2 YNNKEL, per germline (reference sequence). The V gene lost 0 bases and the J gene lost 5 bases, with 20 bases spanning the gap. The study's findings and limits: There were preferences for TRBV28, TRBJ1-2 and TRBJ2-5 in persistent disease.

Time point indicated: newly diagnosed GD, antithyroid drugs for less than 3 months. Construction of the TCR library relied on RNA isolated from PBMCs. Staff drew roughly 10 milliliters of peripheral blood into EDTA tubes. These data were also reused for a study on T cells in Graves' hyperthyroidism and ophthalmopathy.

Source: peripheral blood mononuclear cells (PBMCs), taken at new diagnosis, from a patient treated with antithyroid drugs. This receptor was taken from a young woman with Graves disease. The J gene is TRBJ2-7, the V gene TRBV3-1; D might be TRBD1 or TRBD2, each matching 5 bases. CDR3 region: CASSQDVGLAGSHEQYF. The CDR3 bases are TGTGCCAGCAGCCAAGATGTGGGGCTAGCAGGATCCCACGAGCAGTACTTC.